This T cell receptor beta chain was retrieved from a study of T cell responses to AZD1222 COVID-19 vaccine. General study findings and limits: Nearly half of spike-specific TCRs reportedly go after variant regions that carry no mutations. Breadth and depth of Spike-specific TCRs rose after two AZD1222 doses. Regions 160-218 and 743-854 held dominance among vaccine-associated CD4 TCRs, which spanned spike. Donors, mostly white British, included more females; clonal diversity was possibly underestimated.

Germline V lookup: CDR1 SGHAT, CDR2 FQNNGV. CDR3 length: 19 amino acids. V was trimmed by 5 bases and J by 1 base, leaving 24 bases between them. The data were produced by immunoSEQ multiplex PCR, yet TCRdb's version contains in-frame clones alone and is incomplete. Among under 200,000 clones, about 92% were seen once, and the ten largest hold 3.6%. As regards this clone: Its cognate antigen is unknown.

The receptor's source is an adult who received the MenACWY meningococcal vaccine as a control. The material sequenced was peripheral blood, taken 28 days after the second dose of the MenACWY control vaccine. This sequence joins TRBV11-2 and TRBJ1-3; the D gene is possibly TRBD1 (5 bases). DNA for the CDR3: TGTGCCAGCAGCCAAACACCAACAGGTGTCGGATCATCTGGAAACACCATATATTTT. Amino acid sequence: CASSQTPTGVGSSGNTIYF.